What follows are 5 T cell receptor beta chains derived from one specimen sequenced in a study of monozygotic twins with inflammatory bowel disease. TCRdb re-called the 5' RACE reads; one entry per CDR3 protein, DNA not given. This sample's table reports some 89,000 distinct CDR3 sequences. The sequenced material came from blood. The receptors shown here come from a human donor with ulcerative colitis or Crohn's disease, or a healthy co-twin of an affected twin (not recorded which).

The V and J genes are TRBV20-1 and TRBJ1-6. Germline CDR1 reads DFQATT; CDR2 reads SNEGSKA (reference sequence). The CDR3 covers 13 residues. CDR3 protein: CSARDPGSSPLHF.

The V gene is TRBV6-1, the J gene TRBJ2-3. The CDR3 contains 11 residues. Germline loops: CDR1 MNHNS, CDR2 SASEGT. The CDR3 sequence: CASGQLDTQYF.

The chain employs TRBV7-8 and TRBJ2-5; TCRdb selects TRBD2, and the lack of DNA leaves this call unchecked. Germline V CDR1 and CDR2: SGHVS, FQNEAQ. This CDR3 has 15 residues. The CDR3 is CASVGAGTSQETQYF.

The chain recombines TRBV20-1 with TRBJ2-7; TCRdb designates TRBD2, a call that cannot be tested without DNA. The CDR3 is 14 amino acids. CDR1 is DFQATT and CDR2 is SNEGSKA in the germline V gene (reference sequence). CDR3 region: CSAHKSGDIYEQYF.

The chain uses TRBV12-3 or TRBV12-4 and TRBJ1-5. This CDR3 region has 14 residues. CDR3: CASSESRDNQPQHF.